The clone carrying this T cell receptor (beta chain) was picked up many times. Its specificity is unknown. Stability of Graves' hyperthyroidism was defined as absent ophthalmopathy progression within 18 months. Patients aged 18 to 65 had newly diagnosed hyperthyroidism that had lasted under 2 months. This entry is derived from a study of T cells in Graves' hyperthyroidism and ophthalmopathy. Regions amplified from RNA transcripts were the TCR beta CDR3 regions. Initially, a first-round RT-PCR of the TCR CDR3 employed the HTBI primer set. TCRdb passed the multiplex PCR reads through MiXCR, listing each CDR3 protein once. The table includes roughly 570,000 distinct CDR3 sequences, approximately 44% detected once. Overall study findings and caveats: Blood also carried most thyroid clonotypes expanded above 0.001.

This CDR3 has 15 residues. Trimming took off 1 base at V and 5 bases at J, with 14 bases between the two ends. The germline V gene has CDR1 PRHDT and CDR2 FYEKMQ (reference sequence). Specimen: peripheral blood or thyroid tissue (not recorded which). The source is a woman aged 18-29 years with Graves' hyperthyroidism. The rearrangement links TRBV13 to TRBJ1-1; tentatively, D is TRBD1 (6 bases). CDR3 region: CASSLVHREWTEAFF. CDR3 bases: TGTGCCAGCAGCTTAGTGCACAGGGAGTGGACTGAAGCTTTCTTT.